The rows below give T cell receptor beta chains drawn from one sample of a study of beta chain features in type 1 diabetes. Sequenced by immunoSEQ multiplex PCR; TCRdb stores in-frame clones only, minus some. Of 350,000 to 400,000 clones listed, approximately 16% are singletons. Sequencing was done on a sample of naive CD4+ T cells from blood. Receptor source: a young woman in good health. The CDR3 runs from the conserved cysteine through the conserved F or W. The D gene is left open where the match is weak. The size of a clone is reported for some rows only, either as once, few or many, or as a class for expanded clones.

CDR3 length	D gene	clone size	V gene	J gene	CDR3 DNA	CDR3 protein
15	TRBD2	few	TRBV15	TRBJ2-7	TGTGCCACCAGCAGAGACCTAGCGGGAACGGGTGAGCAGTACTTC	CATSRDLAGTGEQYF
14	.	.	TRBV5-4	TRBJ2-3	TGTGCCAGCACATTTAGGGGAAGCACAGATACGCAGTATTTT	CASTFRGSTDTQYF
15	.	.	TRBV6-1	TRBJ1-2	TGTGCCAGCAGTGCGCGGCAGGGGATTGGCGGTGGCTACACCTTC	CASSARQGIGGGYTF
19	TRBD2	few	TRBV30	TRBJ2-1	TGTGCCTGGAGTGTACACCCGCAGGGCGGGAGGGTCCTACCTTGGGAGCAGTTCTTC	CAWSVHPQGGRVLPWEQFF
14	.	few	TRBV30	TRBJ2-7	TGTGCCTGGAGCCTAGGAGGACCGACCTACGAGCAGTACTTC	CAWSLGGPTYEQYF
16	TRBD1	few	TRBV5-6	TRBJ2-1	TGTGCCAGCAGCCTGACAGGGGGTCTACGGGCCAATGAGCAGTTCTTC	CASSLTGGLRANEQFF
16	TRBD2	few	TRBV7-2	TRBJ2-7	TGTGCCAGCAGCTCCCTGACTAGCGGGAGTGGTTACGAGCAGTACTTC	CASSSLTSGSGYEQYF
13	TRBD1	.	TRBV30	TRBJ1-1	TGTGCCTGTTCGACAGGGTTTGGGACTGAAGCTTTCTTT	CACSTGFGTEAFF
15	TRBD1	.	TRBV28	TRBJ2-7	TGTGCCAGCAGGGGGACAGGGCGAATCTCCTACGAGCAGTACTTC	CASRGTGRISYEQYF
14	TRBD1	few	TRBV28	TRBJ1-5	TGTGCCAGCAGTCTAGACAGGGGATATCAGCCCCAGCATTTT	CASSLDRGYQPQHF
14	TRBD2	.	TRBV7-2	TRBJ2-7	TGTGCCAGCAGCTTAGTCGGGAGGACCTACGAGCAGTACTTC	CASSLVGRTYEQYF
16	.	.	TRBV27	TRBJ1-5	TGTGCCAGCAGTTTATTTGGAGGGTACTCCAATCAGCCCCAGCATTTT	CASSLFGGYSNQPQHF
17	TRBD2	.	TRBV28	TRBJ2-3	TGTGCTTCGGCTTGGTTTAGCGGGGGGTCTAGCACAGATACGCAGTATTTT	CASAWFSGGSSTDTQYF
14	.	few	TRBV9	TRBJ2-6	TGTGCCAGCAGCGTTAGCTCTGGGGCCAACGTCCTGACTTTC	CASSVSSGANVLTF
13	.	.	TRBV7-2	TRBJ1-5	TGTGCCAGCAGCTTAGCGCTAGGTCAGCCCCAGCATTTT	CASSLALGQPQHF
15	TRBD1	few	TRBV19	TRBJ2-3	TGTGCCAGTAGTACTCCGGGACAGGGGGGAGATACGCAGTATTTT	CASSTPGQGGDTQYF
11	.	few	TRBV2	TRBJ2-7	TGTGCCAGCAGTGACAACTACGAGCAGTACTTC	CASSDNYEQYF
14	.	few	TRBV6-1	TRBJ2-5	TGTGCCAGCAGTGGCGCCAGGGGATCAGAGACCCAGTACTTC	CASSGARGSETQYF
16	TRBD2	.	TRBV4-1	TRBJ2-5	TGCGCCAGCAGCCCCCCCTGGGCGGGAGATGGCGAGACCCAGTACTTC	CASSPPWAGDGETQYF
14	.	few	TRBV6-6	TRBJ2-7	TGTGCCGGTCAACAGGACCCGAGCTCCTACGAGCAGTACTTC	CAGQQDPSSYEQYF
16	TRBD2	few	TRBV5-1	TRBJ2-1	TGCGCCAGCAGCTCTTCCGGGGGAGGGTCCTACAATGAGCAGTTCTTC	CASSSSGGGSYNEQFF
14	.	.	TRBV29-1	TRBJ1-2	TGCAGCGTCCCCCGGGGGGCAACAGTCTATGGCTACACCTTC	CSVPRGATVYGYTF
18	TRBD2	.	TRBV28	TRBJ2-5	TGTGCCAGCAGTCTAGCGGGAGTCGCCTCTTCGGTCCAAGAGACCCAGTACTTC	CASSLAGVASSVQETQYF
16	.	few	TRBV4-1	TRBJ2-1	TGCGCCAGCAGCTCCCTTGGGAACGGGAGATTGAATGAGCAGTTCTTC	CASSSLGNGRLNEQFF
14	.	.	TRBV27	TRBJ2-7	TGTGCCAGCAGTTTAACCAGGCCCAGGGACGAGCAGTACTTC	CASSLTRPRDEQYF
15	.	.	TRBV9	TRBJ2-1	TGTGCCAGCAGTGACATCCGGACTCGGGTCGGGGAGCAGTTCTTC	CASSDIRTRVGEQFF
16	.	.	TRBV13	TRBJ2-3	TGTGCCAGCAGCTCTAGAGCAGGGGGGAGAGCAGATACGCAGTATTTT	CASSSRAGGRADTQYF
15	.	few	TRBV5-1	TRBJ2-1	TGCGCCAGCAGCTTGGAGTCCCTCCGGTACAATGAGCAGTTCTTC	CASSLESLRYNEQFF
15	TRBD2	.	TRBV7-3	TRBJ2-1	TGTGCCAGCAGCGCTAAGCGGGATACTTACAATGAGCAGTTCTTC	CASSAKRDTYNEQFF
14	.	few	TRBV14	TRBJ1-1	TGTGCCAGCAGCCCCAGAGGACAAGGCAACCGAGCTTTCTTT	CASSPRGQGNRAFF
16	TRBD2	.	TRBV11-3	TRBJ2-1	TGTGCCAGCAGCACCGGGACTAGCGGTACCTACAATGAGCAGTTCTTC	CASSTGTSGTYNEQFF
13	.	.	TRBV5-4	TRBJ2-7	TGTGCCAGCAGCTTGGCGGGGTTCAGCGAGCAGTACTTC	CASSLAGFSEQYF
13	TRBD1	.	TRBV6-1	TRBJ1-1	TGTGCCAGCCACAGGGGAATCAACACTGAAGCTTTCTTT	CASHRGINTEAFF
14	TRBD1	.	TRBV30	TRBJ1-1	TGTGCCTGGAGCAGGGGGTGGACAGACACTGAAGCTTTCTTT	CAWSRGWTDTEAFF
14	.	few	TRBV2	TRBJ1-5	TGTGCCAGCACCGAGGGCGCCCCCGAGCCCGCCCGACATTTT	CASTEGAPEPARHF
15	TRBD2	few	TRBV5-1	TRBJ2-7	TGCGCCAGCAATTTGGGGAGGACTAGCGACTACGAGCAGTACTTC	CASNLGRTSDYEQYF
15	TRBD1	few	TRBV28	TRBJ1-3	TGTGCCAGCAGACGACAGGGGACCTCTGGAAACACCATATATTTT	CASRRQGTSGNTIYF
15	.	few	TRBV29-1	TRBJ2-7	TGCAGCGTTGGTCGCGATGCTTGGTTTTCCTACGAGCAGTACTTC	CSVGRDAWFSYEQYF